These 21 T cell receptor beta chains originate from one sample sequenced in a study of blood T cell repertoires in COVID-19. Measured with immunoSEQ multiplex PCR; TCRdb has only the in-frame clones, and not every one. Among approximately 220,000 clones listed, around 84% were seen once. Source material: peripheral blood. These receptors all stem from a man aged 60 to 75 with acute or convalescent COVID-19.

DNA of the CDR3: TGTGCCAGCTCACCCCCTGGCGGCTTCACTGAAGCTTTCTTT. It encodes CASSPPGGFTEAFF. The genes are TRBV18 and TRBJ1-1; D gene ambiguous. The CDR3 totals 14 residues. V was shortened by 3 bases and J by 4 bases, with 12 bases between the two germline ends. Germline V CDR1 and CDR2: KGHSH, LQKENI.

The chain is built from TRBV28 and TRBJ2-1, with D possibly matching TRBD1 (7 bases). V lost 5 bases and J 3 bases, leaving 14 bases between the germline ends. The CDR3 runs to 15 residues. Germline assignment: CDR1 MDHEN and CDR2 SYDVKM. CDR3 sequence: CASSPRRGLYNEQFF. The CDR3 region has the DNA TGTGCCAGCAGTCCCCGGAGGGGGCTCTACAATGAGCAGTTCTTC.

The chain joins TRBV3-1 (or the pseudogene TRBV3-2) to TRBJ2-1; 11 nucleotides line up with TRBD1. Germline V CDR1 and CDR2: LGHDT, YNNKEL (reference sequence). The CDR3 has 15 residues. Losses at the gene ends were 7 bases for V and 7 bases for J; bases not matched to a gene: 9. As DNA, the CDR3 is TGTGCCAGCACCCCTGGTGGGACAGGGGGTAATGAGCAGTTCTTC. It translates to CASTPGGTGGNEQFF.

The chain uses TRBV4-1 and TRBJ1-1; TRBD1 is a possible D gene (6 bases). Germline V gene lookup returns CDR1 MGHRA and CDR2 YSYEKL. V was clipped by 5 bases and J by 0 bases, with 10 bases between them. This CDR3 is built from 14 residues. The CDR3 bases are TGCGCCAGCAGCTTACAGGGCTTGAACACTGAAGCTTTCTTT. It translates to CASSLQGLNTEAFF.

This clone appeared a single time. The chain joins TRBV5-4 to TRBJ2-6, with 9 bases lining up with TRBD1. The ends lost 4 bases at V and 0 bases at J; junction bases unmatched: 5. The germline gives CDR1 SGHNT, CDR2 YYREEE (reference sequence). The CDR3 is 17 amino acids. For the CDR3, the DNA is TGTGCCAGCAGCCTAGGACAGGGGCGCTCTGGGGCCAACGTCCTGACTTTC. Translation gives CASSLGQGRSGANVLTF.

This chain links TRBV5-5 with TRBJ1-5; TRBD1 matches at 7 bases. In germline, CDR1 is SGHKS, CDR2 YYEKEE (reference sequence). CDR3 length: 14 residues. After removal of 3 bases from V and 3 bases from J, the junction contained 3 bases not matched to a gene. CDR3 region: CASSSGQNNQPQHF. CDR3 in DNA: TGTGCCAGCAGCTCGGGACAGAACAATCAGCCCCAGCATTTT.

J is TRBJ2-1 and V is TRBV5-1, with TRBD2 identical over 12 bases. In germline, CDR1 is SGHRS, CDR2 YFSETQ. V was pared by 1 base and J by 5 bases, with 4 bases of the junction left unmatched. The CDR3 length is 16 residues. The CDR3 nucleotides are TGCGCCAGCAGCTTGCCGACTAGCGGGGGACACAATGAGCAGTTCTTC. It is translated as CASSLPTSGGHNEQFF.

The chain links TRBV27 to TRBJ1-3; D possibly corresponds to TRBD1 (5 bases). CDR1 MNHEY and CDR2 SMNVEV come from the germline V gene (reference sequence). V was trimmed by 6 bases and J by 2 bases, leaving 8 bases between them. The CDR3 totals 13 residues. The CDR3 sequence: CASSPGTGNTIYF. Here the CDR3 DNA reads TGTGCCAGCAGCCCAGGGACTGGAAACACCATATATTTT.

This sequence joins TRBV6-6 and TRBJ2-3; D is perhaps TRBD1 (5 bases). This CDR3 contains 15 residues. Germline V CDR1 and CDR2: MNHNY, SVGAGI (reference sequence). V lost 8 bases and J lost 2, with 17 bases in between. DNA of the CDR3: TGTGCCAGCTCCTATTGGGGCCTACCCACAGATACGCAGTATTTT. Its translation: CASSYWGLPTDTQYF.

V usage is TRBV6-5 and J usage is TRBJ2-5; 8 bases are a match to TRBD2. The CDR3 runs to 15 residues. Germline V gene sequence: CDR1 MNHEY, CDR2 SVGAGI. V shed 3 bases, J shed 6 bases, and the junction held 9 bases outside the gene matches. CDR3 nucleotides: TGTGCCAGCAGTTATGACGGGGGGGCTGGGAAGACCCAGTACTTC. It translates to CASSYDGGAGKTQYF.

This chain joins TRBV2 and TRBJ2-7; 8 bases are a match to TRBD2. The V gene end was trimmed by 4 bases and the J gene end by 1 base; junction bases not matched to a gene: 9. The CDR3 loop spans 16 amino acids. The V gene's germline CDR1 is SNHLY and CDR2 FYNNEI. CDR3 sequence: CASSVQIAGKSYEQYF. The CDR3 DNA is TGTGCCAGCAGTGTACAAATAGCGGGGAAATCCTACGAGCAGTACTTC.

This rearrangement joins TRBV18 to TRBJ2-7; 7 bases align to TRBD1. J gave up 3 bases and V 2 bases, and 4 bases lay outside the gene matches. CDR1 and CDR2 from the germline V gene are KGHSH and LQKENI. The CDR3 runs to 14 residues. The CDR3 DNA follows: TGTGCCAGCTCACCAGGACAGGCTAACTACGAGCAGTACTTC. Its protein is CASSPGQANYEQYF.

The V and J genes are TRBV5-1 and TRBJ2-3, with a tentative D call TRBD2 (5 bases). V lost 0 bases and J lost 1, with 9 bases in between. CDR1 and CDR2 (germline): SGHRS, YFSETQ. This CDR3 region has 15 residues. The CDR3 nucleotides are TGCGCCAGCAGCTTGGTGGTTAGCGGCACAGATACGCAGTATTTT. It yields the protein CASSLVVSGTDTQYF.

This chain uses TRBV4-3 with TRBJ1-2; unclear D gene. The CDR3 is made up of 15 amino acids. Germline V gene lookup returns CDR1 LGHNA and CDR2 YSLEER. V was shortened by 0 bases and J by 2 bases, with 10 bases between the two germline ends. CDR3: CASSQESVDNYGYTF. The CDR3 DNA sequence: TGCGCCAGCAGCCAAGAAAGCGTCGACAACTATGGCTACACCTTC.

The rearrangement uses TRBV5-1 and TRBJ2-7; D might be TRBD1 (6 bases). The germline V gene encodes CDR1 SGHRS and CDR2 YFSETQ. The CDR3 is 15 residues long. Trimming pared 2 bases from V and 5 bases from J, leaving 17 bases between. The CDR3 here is CASSLAGATSDEQYF. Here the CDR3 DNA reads TGCGCCAGCAGCTTAGCAGGGGCCACCAGCGACGAGCAGTACTTC.

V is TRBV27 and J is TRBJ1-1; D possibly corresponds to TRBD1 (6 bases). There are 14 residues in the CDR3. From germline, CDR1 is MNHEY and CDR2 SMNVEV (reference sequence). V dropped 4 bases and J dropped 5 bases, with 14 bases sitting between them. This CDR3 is CASSSHEGGTEAFF. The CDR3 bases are TGTGCCAGCAGTTCCCATGAGGGGGGGACTGAAGCTTTCTTT.

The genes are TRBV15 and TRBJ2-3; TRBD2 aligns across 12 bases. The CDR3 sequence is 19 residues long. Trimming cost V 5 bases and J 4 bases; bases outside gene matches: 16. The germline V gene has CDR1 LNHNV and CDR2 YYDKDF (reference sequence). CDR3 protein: CATSPKGLAGPYGADTQYF. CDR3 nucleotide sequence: TGTGCCACCAGCCCGAAAGGACTAGCGGGGCCGTACGGGGCAGATACGCAGTATTTT. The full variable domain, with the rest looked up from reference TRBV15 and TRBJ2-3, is DAMVIQNPRYQVTQFGKPVTLSCSQTLNHNVMYWYQQKSSQAPKLLFHYYDKDFNNEADTPDNFQSRRPNTSFCFLDIRSPGLGDTAMYLCATSPKGLAGPYGADTQYFGPGTRLTVL.

CDR3 sequence (DNA): TGTGCCAGCAGTAACGTCGGGGGTAGGGCGGAGACCCAGTACTTC. It translates to CASSNVGGRAETQYF. The rearrangement links TRBV27 to TRBJ2-5; TRBD2 might be the D (6 bases). The CDR3 has 15 residues. Trimming stripped 5 bases from V and 5 bases from J, with 18 bases between. The V gene's germline CDR1 is MNHEY and CDR2 SMNVEV (reference sequence).

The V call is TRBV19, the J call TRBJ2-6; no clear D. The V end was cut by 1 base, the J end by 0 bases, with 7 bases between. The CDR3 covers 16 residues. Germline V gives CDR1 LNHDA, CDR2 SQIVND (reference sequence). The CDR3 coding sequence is TGTGCCAGTAGTATAGGTGGCAACTCTGGGGCCAACGTCCTGACTTTC. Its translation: CASSIGGNSGANVLTF.

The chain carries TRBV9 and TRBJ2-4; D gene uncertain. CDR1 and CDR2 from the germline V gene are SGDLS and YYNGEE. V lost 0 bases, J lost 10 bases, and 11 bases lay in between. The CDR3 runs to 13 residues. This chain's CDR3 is CASSVGADLIQYF. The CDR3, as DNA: TGTGCCAGCAGCGTAGGGGCAGATTTAATTCAGTACTTC.

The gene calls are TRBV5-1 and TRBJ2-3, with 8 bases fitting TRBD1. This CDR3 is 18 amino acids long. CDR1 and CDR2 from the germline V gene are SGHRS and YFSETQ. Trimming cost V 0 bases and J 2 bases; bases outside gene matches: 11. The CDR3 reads CASSLGQGIGLPTDTQYF. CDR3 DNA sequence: TGCGCCAGCAGCTTGGGACAGGGGATCGGACTTCCCACAGATACGCAGTATTTT. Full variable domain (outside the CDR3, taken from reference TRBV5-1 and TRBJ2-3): KAGVTQTPRYLIKTRGQQVTLSCSPISGHRSVSWYQQTPGQGLQFLFEYFSETQRNKGNFPGRFSGRQFSNSRSEMNVSTLELGDSALYLCASSLGQGIGLPTDTQYFGPGTRLTVL.